These T cell receptor beta chains were read from a single sample in a study of identical twins. One entry per CDR3 protein results from TCRdb running MiXCR on the 5' RACE reads. The sample yields some 560,000 distinct CDR3 sequences, around 9.6% seen once. This sample also appeared in a second study, on yellow fever vaccine responses in identical twins.

The sample was PBMCs. Receptors originate from a woman aged 18-35 years in good health. Each CDR3 is given with its conserved first and last residue. The D gene is left open where the match is weak. Clone size is stated in some rows and not others, as once, few, many or a class when expanded.

d_gene | j_gene | abundance | v_gene | CDR3nt | CDR3aa
- | TRBJ2-2 | - | TRBV7-3 | TGTGCCAGCAGCTTAATCGCCAGCTGGACCGGGGAGCTGTTTTTT | CASSLIASWTGELFF
TRBD2 | TRBJ2-5 | few | TRBV20-1 | TGCAGTGCTAGAGATCCTGGGAGGGGTCAACAAGAGACCCAGTACTTC | CSARDPGRGQQETQYF
- | TRBJ1-5 | few | TRBV4-1 | TGCGCCAGCAGCCAAGATGGTGCATTCGATCAGCCCCAGCATTTT | CASSQDGAFDQPQHF
- | TRBJ2-5 | - | TRBV18 | TGTGCCAGCTCACCACCGGTGGGTTCCGAGACCCAGTACTTC | CASSPPVGSETQYF
- | TRBJ2-5 | many | TRBV28 | TGTGCCAGCAGCCTAGTGACAGGATCGGATCAAGAGACCCAGTACTTC | CASSLVTGSDQETQYF
- | TRBJ2-7 | many | TRBV3-1 | TGTGCCAGCAGCCAAGGACCCGTTGGGGGCTACGAGCAGTACTTC | CASSQGPVGGYEQYF
TRBD2 | TRBJ2-2 | many | TRBV20-1 | TGCAGTGCTAGAAGGTCTAGCGGGGGCTTGAACACCGGGGAGCTGTTTTTT | CSARRSSGGLNTGELFF
TRBD2 | TRBJ2-7 | many | TRBV5-1 | TGCGCCAGCAGCCCCTCCGGGACTAGCGGGAGTACGGCCTACGAGCAGTACTTC | CASSPSGTSGSTAYEQYF
- | TRBJ2-1 | - | TRBV4-2 | TGTGCCAGCAGCCAAGTCCCGCAGGGGGCGGGGGGGCAGTTCTTC | CASSQVPQGAGGQFF
TRBD2 | TRBJ2-2 | few | TRBV7-2 | TGTGCCAGCAGCTCGCTTATACTAGCGGGAAGGACCGGGGAGCTGTTTTTT | CASSSLILAGRTGELFF
TRBD1 | TRBJ2-5 | - | TRBV12-3/TRBV12-4 | TGTGCCAGCAGTCTGGACCTGGGACAGGGTGCAGAGACCCAGTACTTC | CASSLDLGQGAETQYF
TRBD2 | TRBJ2-1 | many | TRBV3-1 | TGTGCCAGCAGCCAGTTACCCGGCCGGGGGGGACTCAGGCAGTTCTTC | CASSQLPGRGGLRQFF
- | TRBJ2-1 | many | TRBV7-9 | TGTGCCAGCAGCCCTACAGTCCCGACCTACAATGAGCAGTTCTTC | CASSPTVPTYNEQFF
TRBD1 | TRBJ1-1 | few | TRBV20-1 | TGCAGTGCTAGAGACCGAATACAGGGGTCGGTGAACACTGAAGCTTTCTTT | CSARDRIQGSVNTEAFF
- | TRBJ1-5 | many | TRBV7-9 | TGTGCCAGCAGCTTATCAGGGGACCAGCCCCAGCATTTT | CASSLSGDQPQHF
- | TRBJ2-7 | - | TRBV20-1 | TGCAGTGCCCGGGGTCGGAGGTCCTACGAGCAGTACTTC | CSARGRRSYEQYF
- | TRBJ2-5 | many | TRBV7-9 | TGTGCTACTAAGCCGGGGGAGACCCAGTACTTC | CATKPGETQYF
- | TRBJ2-1 | - | TRBV29-1 | TGCAGCTTGAGGAGTGAGCAGTTCTTC | CSLRSEQFF
- | TRBJ2-3 | many | TRBV3-1 | TGTGCCAGCAGCCAAGATCAACCGGGACGGGGAGATACGCAGTATTTT | CASSQDQPGRGDTQYF
TRBD1 | TRBJ2-7 | - | TRBV5-1 | TGCGCCAGCAGCTTGGGCCGGGGACAGGCTTACGAGCAGTACTTC | CASSLGRGQAYEQYF
- | TRBJ1-4 | many | TRBV29-1 | TGCAGCGTAACAAGTACAGGTGAAAAACTGTTTTTT | CSVTSTGEKLFF
TRBD2 | TRBJ2-1 | - | TRBV9 | TGTGCCAGCAGCGTTGGGACTAGCAGCCTCGCAGGGGAGCAGTTCTTC | CASSVGTSSLAGEQFF
TRBD1 | TRBJ2-7 | - | TRBV30 | TGTGCCTGGAGGGGAGACAGGGACAGCTACGAGCAGTACTTC | CAWRGDRDSYEQYF
TRBD1 | TRBJ2-7 | - | TRBV29-1 | TGCAGCGTCCTAGTAGCATGGACAGGGAGCTCCTACGAGCAGTACTTC | CSVLVAWTGSSYEQYF
- | TRBJ2-5 | - | TRBV5-1 | TGCGCCAGCAGCCCGGTGGGGGCCCAAGAGACCCAGTACTTC | CASSPVGAQETQYF
- | TRBJ2-1 | few | TRBV5-1 | TGCGCCAGCAGCTTGGCCAGGGGGGGGGAGCAGTTCTTC | CASSLARGGEQFF
- | TRBJ1-6 | - | TRBV6-5 | TGTGCCAGCAGTTACGGCGGCAGGAGGAATTCACCCCTCCACTTT | CASSYGGRRNSPLHF
TRBD2 | TRBJ2-7 | many | TRBV7-2 | TGTGCCAGCAGCTCTTTTCCGAGCGGGATGTACGAGCAGTACTTC | CASSSFPSGMYEQYF
TRBD1 | TRBJ2-5 | many | TRBV28 | TGTGCCAGCAGTTTCACAGGGGGCGGAGAGACCCAGTACTTC | CASSFTGGGETQYF
- | TRBJ2-5 | - | TRBV6-2/TRBV6-3 | TGTGCCAGCAGTTCCCCTATTAGCGCGGAGACCCAGTACTTC | CASSSPISAETQYF
TRBD2 | TRBJ2-1 | few | TRBV7-2 | TGTGCCAGCAGCTTAGCCTTGACTAGCGGTTGGAACAATGAGCAGTTCTTC | CASSLALTSGWNNEQFF
- | TRBJ2-1 | many | TRBV10-3 | TGTGCCATCAGTGAGTCAGGCAACAATGAGCAGTTCTTC | CAISESGNNEQFF
TRBD2 | TRBJ2-1 | few | TRBV10-2 | TGCGCCAGCAGGGGGGGGAGGCAGAATGAGCAGTTCTTC | CASRGGRQNEQFF
- | TRBJ2-5 | - | TRBV6-2/TRBV6-3 | TGTGCCAGCAGTATACAGGGAACGACCCAGTACTTC | CASSIQGTTQYF
TRBD1 | TRBJ1-2 | many | TRBV6-5 | TGTGCCAGCAGTTACGTGACAGGGGGTGGCTACACCTTC | CASSYVTGGGYTF
TRBD1 | TRBJ2-3 | few | TRBV7-2 | TGTGCCAGCAGCTTAATGGGACAGGGGAGCACAGATACGCAGTATTTT | CASSLMGQGSTDTQYF
TRBD1 | TRBJ2-2 | many | TRBV5-1 | TGCGCCAGCAGCTGGGGACAGGGATACACCGGGGAGCTGTTTTTT | CASSWGQGYTGELFF
TRBD2 | TRBJ2-1 | few | TRBV10-3 | TGTGCCATCAGTGCGGGGGGACTAGCCGATGAGCAGTTCTTC | CAISAGGLADEQFF
- | TRBJ2-3 | few | TRBV7-2 | TGTGCCAGCAGCGCCCACCGGAGAGATACGCAGTATTTT | CASSAHRRDTQYF
- | TRBJ1-1 | many | TRBV4-3 | TGCGCCAGCAGCCAAGGACCAGCGGGAACTGAAGCTTTCTTT | CASSQGPAGTEAFF
TRBD2 | TRBJ2-7 | - | TRBV6-5 | TGTGCCAGCAGTTACTCGAGAGCGGGAGGGCACTACGAGCAGTACTTC | CASSYSRAGGHYEQYF
TRBD2 | TRBJ2-7 | few | TRBV7-9 | TGTGCCAGCAGCTTAGTAGCGGGACTTGTCTCCTACGAGCAGTACTTC | CASSLVAGLVSYEQYF